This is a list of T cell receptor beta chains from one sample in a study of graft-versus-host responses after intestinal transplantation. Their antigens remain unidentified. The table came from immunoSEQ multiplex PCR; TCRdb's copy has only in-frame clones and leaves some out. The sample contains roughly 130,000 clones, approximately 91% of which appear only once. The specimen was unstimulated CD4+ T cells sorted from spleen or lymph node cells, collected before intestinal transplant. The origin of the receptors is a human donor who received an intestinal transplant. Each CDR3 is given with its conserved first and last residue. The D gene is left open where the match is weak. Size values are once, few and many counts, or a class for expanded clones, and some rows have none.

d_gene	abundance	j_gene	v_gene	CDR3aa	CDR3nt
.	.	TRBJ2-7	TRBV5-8	CASSLRDKSYEQYF	TGTGCCAGCAGCCTCCGGGACAAGTCCTACGAGCAGTACTTC
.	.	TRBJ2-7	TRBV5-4	CASSLDRGAYEQYF	TGTGCCAGCAGCTTGGACAGAGGGGCCTACGAGCAGTACTTC
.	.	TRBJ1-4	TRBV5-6	CASSPGTTNEKLFF	TGTGCCAGCAGCCCCGGGACCACTAATGAAAAACTGTTTTTT
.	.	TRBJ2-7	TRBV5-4	CASSSELLYEQYF	TGTGCCAGCAGCTCGGAGTTACTTTACGAGCAGTACTTC
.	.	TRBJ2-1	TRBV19	CASRSLGLYNEQFF	TGTGCCAGTAGGTCTTTGGGGCTCTACAATGAGCAGTTCTTC
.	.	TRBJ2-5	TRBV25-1	CASSGVRETQYF	TGTGCCAGCAGCGGGGTGAGGGAGACCCAGTACTTC
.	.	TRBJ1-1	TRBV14	CASSRAGNTEAFF	TGTGCCAGCAGCCGGGCGGGGAACACTGAAGCTTTCTTT
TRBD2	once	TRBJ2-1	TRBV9	CASSVASLAYSYNEQFF	TGTGCCAGCAGCGTAGCCTCACTAGCGTACTCCTACAATGAGCAGTTCTTC
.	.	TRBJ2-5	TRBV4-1	CASSQSWGETQYF	TGCGCCAGCAGCCAAAGTTGGGGGGAGACCCAGTACTTC
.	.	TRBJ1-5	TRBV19	CASSPWQTNQPQHF	TGTGCCAGTAGTCCCTGGCAGACCAATCAGCCCCAGCATTTT
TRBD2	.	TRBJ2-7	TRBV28	CASTRAGESWEQYF	TGTGCCAGCACTAGAGCGGGAGAGTCCTGGGAGCAGTACTTC
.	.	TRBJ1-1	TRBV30	CAWRPRDTEAFF	TGTGCCTGGAGGCCCAGGGACACTGAAGCTTTCTTT
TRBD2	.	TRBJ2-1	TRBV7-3	CASSPRGLAGGSNEQFF	TGTGCCAGCAGCCCCCGTGGACTAGCGGGAGGATCCAATGAGCAGTTCTTC
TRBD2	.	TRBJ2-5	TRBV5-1	CASSLGGLAGQETQYF	TGCGCCAGCAGCTTGGGGGGACTAGCGGGACAAGAGACCCAGTACTTC
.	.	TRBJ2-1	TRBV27	CASRPTGYNEQFF	TGTGCCAGCCGCCCCACGGGGTACAATGAGCAGTTCTTC
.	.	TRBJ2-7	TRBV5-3	CARSPFRVDFPYF	TGTGCCAGAAGCCCCTTTCGGGTAGACTTCCCCTACTTC
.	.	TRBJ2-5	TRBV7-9	CATDRDKETQYF	TGTGCCACCGACCGGGACAAAGAGACCCAGTACTTC
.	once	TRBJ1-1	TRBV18	CASSPVQAPTEAFF	TGTGCCAGCTCACCGGTGCAGGCACCTACTGAAGCTTTCTTT
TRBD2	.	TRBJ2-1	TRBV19	CASSIELAGYYNEQFF	TGTGCCAGTAGTATAGAACTAGCGGGATACTACAATGAGCAGTTCTTC
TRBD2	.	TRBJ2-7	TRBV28	CASSSPWGGGFSYEQYF	TGTGCCAGCAGTTCTCCCTGGGGGGGAGGATTCTCCTACGAGCAGTACTTC
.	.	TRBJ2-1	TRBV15	CATSHRSSYNEQFF	TGTGCCACCAGTCACCGGAGCTCCTACAATGAGCAGTTCTTC
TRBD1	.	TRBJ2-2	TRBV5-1	CASSLPAGQGLSGELFF	TGCGCCAGCAGCTTGCCCGCGGGACAGGGCCTTTCCGGGGAGCTGTTTTTT
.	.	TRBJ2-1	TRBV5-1	CASSPLSRIVQGQFF	TGCGCCAGCAGCCCCCTGAGTAGGATAGTTCAAGGGCAGTTCTTC
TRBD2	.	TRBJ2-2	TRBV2	CASSERLAVDTGELFF	TGTGCCAGCAGTGAACGACTAGCAGTTGACACCGGGGAGCTGTTTTTT
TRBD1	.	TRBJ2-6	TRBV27	CASARQGFSGANVLTF	TGTGCCAGCGCTCGACAGGGCTTCTCTGGGGCCAACGTCCTGACTTTC
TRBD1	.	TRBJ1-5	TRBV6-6	CASSRGQGDQPQHF	TGTGCCAGCAGCCGGGGACAGGGAGATCAGCCCCAGCATTTT
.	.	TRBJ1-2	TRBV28	CASSATDLANYGYTF	TGTGCCAGCAGTGCTACAGATCTAGCTAACTATGGCTACACCTTC
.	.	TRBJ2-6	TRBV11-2	CASSFKVGAGANVLTF	TGTGCCAGCAGCTTTAAGGTCGGGGCTGGGGCCAACGTCCTGACTTTC
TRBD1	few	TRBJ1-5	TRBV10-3	CAISESGQWGHQPQHF	TGTGCCATCAGTGAGTCGGGACAGTGGGGCCATCAGCCCCAGCATTTT
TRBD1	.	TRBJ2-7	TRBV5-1	CASSLAGSGGEQYF	TGCGCCAGCAGCTTGGCCGGGTCAGGGGGCGAGCAGTACTTC
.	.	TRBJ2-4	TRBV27	CASSSPPAGDKNIQYF	TGTGCCAGCAGTTCGCCGCCGGCCGGGGATAAAAACATTCAGTACTTC
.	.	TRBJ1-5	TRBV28	CASSPGGAEIQPQHF	TGTGCCAGCAGCCCTGGAGGGGCAGAAATTCAGCCCCAGCATTTT
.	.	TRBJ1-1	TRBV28	CASSPFARGGTYTEAFF	TGTGCCAGCAGTCCTTTCGCCAGGGGAGGAACCTACACTGAAGCTTTCTTT
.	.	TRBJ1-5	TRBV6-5	CASSYRGGNQPQHF	TGTGCCAGCAGTTATCGGGGCGGGAATCAGCCCCAGCATTTT
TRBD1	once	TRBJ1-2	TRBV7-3	CASSSGTGLYGYTF	TGTGCCAGCAGCTCTGGGACAGGACTCTATGGCTACACCTTC
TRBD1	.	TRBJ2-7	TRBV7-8	CASSRTGFYEQYF	TGTGCCAGCAGCCGGACAGGGTTCTACGAGCAGTACTTC
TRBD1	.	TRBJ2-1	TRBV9	CASSAGTVSSYNEQFF	TGTGCCAGCAGCGCCGGGACAGTGAGCTCCTACAATGAGCAGTTCTTC
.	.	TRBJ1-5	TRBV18	CASSPQGPQGGGQPQHF	TGTGCCAGCTCACCACAGGGGCCACAGGGTGGAGGTCAGCCCCAGCATTTT
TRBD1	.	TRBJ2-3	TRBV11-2	CASSLGTGTSDTQYF	TGTGCCAGCAGCCTCGGGACAGGAACTTCAGATACGCAGTATTTT
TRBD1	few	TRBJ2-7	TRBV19	CASTASRDRKNYEQYF	TGTGCCAGTACCGCGAGCCGGGACAGAAAAAACTACGAGCAGTACTTC
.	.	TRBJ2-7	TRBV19	CASTTTGTSYEQYF	TGTGCCAGTACTACGACGGGTACTTCCTACGAGCAGTACTTC
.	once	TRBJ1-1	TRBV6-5	CASSYYLGGGTEAFF	TGTGCCAGCAGTTACTACCTAGGGGGGGGCACTGAAGCTTTCTTT
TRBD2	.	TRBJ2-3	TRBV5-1	CASSLELAVTSTDTQYF	TGCGCCAGCAGCTTGGAACTAGCGGTTACTAGCACAGATACGCAGTATTTT
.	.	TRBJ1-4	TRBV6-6	CASSGQLGYEKLFF	TGTGCCAGCAGTGGACAATTAGGGTATGAAAAACTGTTTTTT
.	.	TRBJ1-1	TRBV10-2	CASSESTGTHHRAFF	TGCGCCAGCAGTGAGAGCACCGGGACGCACCACAGAGCTTTCTTT